This is a list of T cell receptor beta chains from one sample in a study of T-cell reconstitution after alpha-beta-depleted transplantation in children. TCRdb re-called the PCR reads through MiXCR, storing one row per CDR3 protein. The sample lists over 200,000 distinct CDR3 sequences, roughly 9% occurring once. This specimen consisted of PBMCs from the stem cell graft donor, obtained from the stem cell graft. Receptors were obtained from a human donor who donated a stem cell graft to a child with acute lymphoblastic leukemia. Each CDR3 is given with its conserved first and last residue. The order of the fields is D gene, V gene, J gene, clone size, CDR3 DNA, CDR3 protein. A D gene is named only where the DNA matches it firmly. A row's size may be missing; if present it is once, few, many or a size class.

D: -; V: TRBV5-6; J: TRBJ2-2; size: -; DNA: TGTGCCAGCAGGACCCGGGGCGCGAACACCGGGGAGCTGCTTTTT; CDR3: CASRTRGANTGELLF
D: -; V: TRBV5-6; J: TRBJ2-3; size: many; DNA: TGTGCCAGCAAACGAACAGGGCTGCGCACAGATACGCAGTATTTT; CDR3: CASKRTGLRTDTQYF
D: TRBD2; V: TRBV11-1; J: TRBJ2-1; size: -; DNA: TGTGCCAGCAGCTTAGTTAGCGGGGGGGCCGTGGATGAGCAGTTCTTC; CDR3: CASSLVSGGAVDEQFF
D: -; V: TRBV5-1; J: TRBJ2-2; size: many; DNA: TGCGCCAGCAGCTTGTGGGACCGCGCCGCCGGGGAGCTGTTTTTT; CDR3: CASSLWDRAAGELFF
D: TRBD1; V: TRBV5-1; J: TRBJ1-1; size: -; DNA: TGCGCCAGCAGCCTACCCGCAACAGGGGTGGACACTGAAGCTTTCTTT; CDR3: CASSLPATGVDTEAFF
D: -; V: TRBV12-3/TRBV12-4; J: TRBJ2-3; size: many; DNA: TGTGCCAGCAGTGAAGATCCCAGGGGAGATACGCAGTATTTT; CDR3: CASSEDPRGDTQYF
D: TRBD2; V: TRBV5-1; J: TRBJ2-7; size: -; DNA: TGCGCCAGCAGCTTAACTAGCGGGGGGATCTCCTACGAGCAGTACTTC; CDR3: CASSLTSGGISYEQYF
D: -; V: TRBV5-1; J: TRBJ1-3; size: -; DNA: TGCGCCAGCAGCTTGGATGGGGAACCGGGTTCTGGAAACACCATATATTTT; CDR3: CASSLDGEPGSGNTIYF
D: -; V: TRBV29-1; J: TRBJ2-5; size: -; DNA: TGCAGCGTTGTCGAGACCCAGTACTTC; CDR3: CSVVETQYF
D: TRBD2; V: TRBV7-6; J: TRBJ2-7; size: -; DNA: TGTGCCAGCAGCCCAGCGGGGGCCACGACCTACGAGCAGTACTTC; CDR3: CASSPAGATTYEQYF
D: TRBD1; V: TRBV6-1; J: TRBJ1-2; size: few; DNA: TGTGCCAGCAGTGTGCCAATCGACAGGGAGGCCGGTGGCTACACCTTC; CDR3: CASSVPIDREAGGYTF
D: -; V: TRBV18; J: TRBJ2-1; size: few; DNA: TGTGCCAGCTCACCAGCGAGGAGCTCCTACAATGAGCAGTTCTTC; CDR3: CASSPARSSYNEQFF
D: -; V: TRBV12-3/TRBV12-4; J: TRBJ1-2; size: few; DNA: TGTGCCAGCAGTTATTCGGGCAGCCCTAACTATGGCTACACCTTC; CDR3: CASSYSGSPNYGYTF
D: TRBD1; V: TRBV5-1; J: TRBJ1-4; size: many; DNA: TGCGCCAGCAGCCTACCGGGACAGGGGAATGAAAAACTGTTTTTT; CDR3: CASSLPGQGNEKLFF
D: -; V: TRBV20-1; J: TRBJ1-6; size: many; DNA: TGCAGTGCTAGCCCGCAGCAGAATTCACCCCTCCACTTT; CDR3: CSASPQQNSPLHF
D: -; V: TRBV29-1; J: TRBJ2-7; size: -; DNA: TGCAGCGTTGAAGGGAGGGCAGGAACCTACGAGCAGTACTTC; CDR3: CSVEGRAGTYEQYF
D: -; V: TRBV12-5; J: TRBJ1-2; size: -; DNA: TGTGCTAGTGGTTCGACAGCGTTTTATGGCTACACCTTC; CDR3: CASGSTAFYGYTF
D: -; V: TRBV2; J: TRBJ2-7; size: many; DNA: TGTGCCAGCAAAAACGGCGAGCAGTACTTC; CDR3: CASKNGEQYF
D: -; V: TRBV7-8; J: TRBJ2-1; size: many; DNA: TGTGCCAGCCTGATTGTGGGGGGCATCTCCGTCAATGAGCAGTTCTTC; CDR3: CASLIVGGISVNEQFF
D: TRBD2; V: TRBV11-2; J: TRBJ2-3; size: few; DNA: TGTGCCAGCAGCTCCTTAGGCGGGGGGGCACTTGGGAGCACAGATACGCAGTATTTT; CDR3: CASSSLGGGALGSTDTQYF
D: -; V: TRBV7-7; J: TRBJ2-1; size: many; DNA: TGTGCCAGCAGCCCGGGGGACAATGAGCAGTTCTTC; CDR3: CASSPGDNEQFF
D: -; V: TRBV12-3/TRBV12-4; J: TRBJ2-3; size: -; DNA: TGTGCCAGCAGTCCCGGCGGAGGGACCGCGTTGAGCACAGATACGCAGTATTTT; CDR3: CASSPGGGTALSTDTQYF
D: -; V: TRBV29-1; J: TRBJ2-3; size: many; DNA: TGCAGCGTTGGTGGCAGGGGCCTTACTAGCAGCAGCGGTACGCAGTATTTT; CDR3: CSVGGRGLTSSSGTQYF
D: -; V: TRBV7-9; J: TRBJ2-1; size: many; DNA: TGTGCCAGCAGCTTAGGCCTGGGGCCCAATGAGCAGTTCTTC; CDR3: CASSLGLGPNEQFF
D: -; V: TRBV6-5; J: TRBJ1-6; size: -; DNA: TGTGCCAGCAGTTACGAGGAGACGGGACCATCCCTCCACTTT; CDR3: CASSYEETGPSLHF
D: -; V: TRBV7-2; J: TRBJ2-3; size: -; DNA: TGTTCCAGCAAGTCTATAAATCTCCCCACAGATACGCAGTATTTT; CDR3: CSSKSINLPTDTQYF
D: -; V: TRBV29-1; J: TRBJ1-2; size: -; DNA: TGCAGCGCGTTAGCGGGCAACTATGGCTACACCTTC; CDR3: CSALAGNYGYTF
D: -; V: TRBV6-2/TRBV6-3; J: TRBJ1-1; size: many; DNA: TGTGCCAGCAGCCGTTGGAGACAGAACACTGAAGCTTTCTTT; CDR3: CASSRWRQNTEAFF
D: -; V: TRBV7-2; J: TRBJ1-5; size: many; DNA: TGTGCCAGCAGCCAGAACCGAGCAGGGAACAATCAGCCCCAGCATTTT; CDR3: CASSQNRAGNNQPQHF
D: -; V: TRBV20-1; J: TRBJ1-1; size: many; DNA: TGCAGTGCTATTAGGAACAGGGTGAACACTGAAGCTTTCTTT; CDR3: CSAIRNRVNTEAFF
D: TRBD1; V: TRBV20-1; J: TRBJ1-5; size: many; DNA: TGCAGTGCTCCAACAGGGGCGGCAGGAGATCAGCCCCAGCATTTT; CDR3: CSAPTGAAGDQPQHF
D: -; V: TRBV6-5; J: TRBJ2-5; size: many; DNA: TGTGCCAGCAGTTACGGCAACCAAGAGACCCAGTACTTC; CDR3: CASSYGNQETQYF
D: -; V: TRBV4-2; J: TRBJ2-1; size: many; DNA: TGTGCCAGCAGCCAAGATGATGAGGGGTCCACCTACAATGAGCAGTTCTTC; CDR3: CASSQDDEGSTYNEQFF
D: TRBD1; V: TRBV20-1; J: TRBJ1-5; size: few; DNA: TGCAGTGCTCCCTCAACAGGGGACCATAGCAATCAGCCCCAGCATTTT; CDR3: CSAPSTGDHSNQPQHF
D: -; V: TRBV12-3/TRBV12-4; J: TRBJ1-5; size: many; DNA: TGTGCCAGCAGCCATGGACTACCTAAACAGCCCCAGCATTTT; CDR3: CASSHGLPKQPQHF
D: -; V: TRBV18; J: TRBJ1-6; size: few; DNA: TGTGCCAGCTCACCCCCAGGACGGGATAATTCACCCCTCCACTTT; CDR3: CASSPPGRDNSPLHF
D: -; V: TRBV12-3/TRBV12-4; J: TRBJ2-1; size: few; DNA: TGTGCCAGCAGTTTTTCGGGGGACAATGAGCAGTTCTTC; CDR3: CASSFSGDNEQFF
D: -; V: TRBV20-1; J: TRBJ2-1; size: few; DNA: TGCAGTGCCGAGGTCGGACTTACATACAATGAGCAGTTCTTC; CDR3: CSAEVGLTYNEQFF
D: TRBD2; V: TRBV7-6; J: TRBJ2-3; size: many; DNA: TGTGCCAGCAGCCCCAGACTAGCGGGGGCAGCAGATACGCAGTATTTT; CDR3: CASSPRLAGAADTQYF
D: -; V: TRBV4-1; J: TRBJ2-6; size: few; DNA: TGCGCCAGCAGCCAACAAACGTCGAACTCTGGGGCCAACGTCCTGACTTTC; CDR3: CASSQQTSNSGANVLTF
D: TRBD1; V: TRBV5-1; J: TRBJ2-7; size: many; DNA: TGCGCCAGCACCCCCACGACAGGGCAGAACGAGCAGTACTTC; CDR3: CASTPTTGQNEQYF
D: -; V: TRBV3-1; J: TRBJ2-6; size: few; DNA: TGTGCCAGCCAAGGTCTCGGGGGATCTGGGGCCAACGTCCTGACTTTC; CDR3: CASQGLGGSGANVLTF
D: -; V: TRBV28; J: TRBJ1-4; size: many; DNA: TGTGCCAGCAGTTTAACCCATGAAAAACTGTTTTTT; CDR3: CASSLTHEKLFF
D: -; V: TRBV6-2/TRBV6-3; J: TRBJ2-7; size: many; DNA: TGTGCCAGCAGTTACGTCAGGGGTGCGTTGAACGAGCAGTACTTC; CDR3: CASSYVRGALNEQYF
D: -; V: TRBV5-1; J: TRBJ1-1; size: few; DNA: TGCGCCAGCAGCTTGTTAGTCACTGAGACTGAAGCTTTCTTT; CDR3: CASSLLVTETEAFF
D: TRBD2; V: TRBV3-1; J: TRBJ2-1; size: many; DNA: TGTGCCAGCAGCCCTTCCAGCGGGGGGGCTATTGAGCAGTTCTTC; CDR3: CASSPSSGGAIEQFF
D: TRBD2; V: TRBV19; J: TRBJ2-1; size: -; DNA: TGTGCCAGTAGTATTCCGGCGGGGGGGCGGAATGAGCAGTTCTTC; CDR3: CASSIPAGGRNEQFF